This T cell receptor (beta chain) was sequenced in a study of blood T cell repertoires in COVID-19. Study as a whole: The samples span acute and convalescent COVID-19 from the United States, Italy and Spain. PBMCs, B-cell-depleted T cells, or T cells provided the cDNA or gDNA that made up the material.

Trimming cost V 0 bases and J 5 bases, with 11 bases left between them. Germline CDR1 reads LGHDT; CDR2 reads YNNKEL (reference sequence). The CDR3 extends over 15 amino acids. Original data processing: Estimation of nucleated cell counts relied on the amplification of reference gene primers. Clones were sequenced by immunoSEQ multiplex PCR, and TCRdb holds only the in-frame ones, with some missing. The V and J calls and the clone size are those of that table, but D and trimming were determined from the DNA. The sample consists of about 70,000 clones, about 88% of them appearing once. The TCR originated in a man aged 70-80 years with active COVID-19. The chain links TRBV3-1 (or the pseudogene TRBV3-2) to TRBJ1-5; the D gene is possibly TRBD1 (6 bases). The sequenced sample was peripheral blood. The CDR3 DNA reads as TGTGCCAGCAGCCAAGAGGGGGGGGCGGATCAGCCCCAGCATTTT. The encoded protein is CASSQEGGADQPQHF.